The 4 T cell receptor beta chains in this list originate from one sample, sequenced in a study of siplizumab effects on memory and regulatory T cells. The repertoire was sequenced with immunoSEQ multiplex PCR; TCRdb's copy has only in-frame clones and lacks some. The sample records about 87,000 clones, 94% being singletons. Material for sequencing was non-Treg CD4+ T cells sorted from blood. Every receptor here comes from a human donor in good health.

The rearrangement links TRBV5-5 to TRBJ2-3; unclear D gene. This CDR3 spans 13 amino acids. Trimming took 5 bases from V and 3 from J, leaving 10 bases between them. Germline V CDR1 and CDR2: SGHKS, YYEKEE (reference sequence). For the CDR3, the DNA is TGTGCCAGCAGACGGGCCCCGACAGATACGCAGTATTTT. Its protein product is CASRRAPTDTQYF.

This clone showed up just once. The CDR3 sequence: CSHGPGGDTQYF. The CDR3 nucleotides are TGCAGCCACGGACCCGGCGGAGATACGCAGTATTTT. V usage is TRBV29-1 and J usage is TRBJ2-3; D gene unclear. V was shortened by 8 bases and J by 5 bases, with 14 bases between the two germline ends. The CDR3 is 12 residues long. Germline V CDR1 and CDR2: SQVTM, ANQGSEA.

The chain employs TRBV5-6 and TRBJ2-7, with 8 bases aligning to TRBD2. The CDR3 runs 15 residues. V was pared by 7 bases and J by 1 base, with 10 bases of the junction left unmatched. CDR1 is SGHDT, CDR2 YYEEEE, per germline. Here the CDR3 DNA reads TGTGCCAGCGGTAGACTTAGCGGGATATCCTACGAGCAGTACTTC. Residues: CASGRLSGISYEQYF. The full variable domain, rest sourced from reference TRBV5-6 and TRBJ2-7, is DAGVTQSPTHLIKTRGQQVTLRCSPKSGHDTVSWYQQALGQGPQFIFQYYEEEERQRGNFPDRFSGHQFPNYSSELNVNALLLGDSALYLCASGRLSGISYEQYFGPGTRLTVT.

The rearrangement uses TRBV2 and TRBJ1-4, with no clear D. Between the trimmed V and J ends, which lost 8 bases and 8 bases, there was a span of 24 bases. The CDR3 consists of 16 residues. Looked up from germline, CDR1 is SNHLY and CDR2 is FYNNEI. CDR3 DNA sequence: TGTGCCAGCCACCTTCTCAGTCCGGGAGTGGGAGAAAAACTGTTTTTT. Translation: CASHLLSPGVGEKLFF.